This entry features one TCR beta chain sequence. No antigen is known for it. With a J-beta primer mix and a sample-barcoded 5' primer, a second PCR ran 7 to 11 cycles. MiXCR, applied by TCRdb to the 5' RACE reads, yields one record per CDR3 protein. The repertoire consists of about 680,000 distinct CDR3 sequences, with 45% to 50% occurring once and the leading ten covering roughly a third. The CDR3 runs 13 residues. Germline CDR1 reads SNHLY; CDR2 reads FYNNEI. The study isolated at least 6 million PBMCs from each sample. This sample was taken from a study of blood T cells in healthy people across ages. Background on the study: Researchers report that template switching captured about one barcoded beta molecule per two T cells. The study's findings and limits: Diversity of TCR beta per million T cells declined in a roughly linear way with age. Unsorted PBMCs ruled out conclusive naive versus antigen-experienced comparison.

This TCR was recovered from a woman aged 55-70 years in good health. The gene calls are TRBV2 and TRBJ2-7; D unresolved. The end of the DNA aligns better with TRBJ2-5, so the J call may be wrong. Sequenced material: blood. Here the CDR3 reads CASSTRERETQYF. The DNA for the CDR3 is TGTGCCAGCAGCACAAGGGAAAGGGAGACCCAGTACTTC.